A selection of T cell receptor beta chains follows, all from one sample in a study of blood T cell repertoires in COVID-19. Clones were read by immunoSEQ multiplex PCR, and TCRdb kept only the in-frame ones, dropping some. The sample includes about 280,000 clones, about four fifths seen only once; the top ten take roughly a tenth. The sample taken for sequencing was peripheral blood. The receptors were gathered from a woman aged 45-65 years who had recovered from COVID-19. The CDR3 runs from the conserved cysteine through the conserved F or W. The D gene is left open where the match is weak. The size of a clone is reported for some rows only, either as once, few or many, or as a class for expanded clones.

>TRBJ2-2|TRBD2|TRBV9|once
TGTGCCAGCAGCCCAACTAGCGGGGGGTTCACCGGGGAGCTGTTTTTT
CASSPTSGGFTGELFF
>TRBJ2-1|.|TRBV20-1|.
TGCAGTGCTAATAGTATATATGAGCAGTTCTTC
CSANSIYEQFF
>TRBJ2-3|.|TRBV2|.
TGTGCCAGCACATACTACTCGGGTACGCAGTATTTT
CASTYYSGTQYF
>TRBJ2-1|.|TRBV12-3/TRBV12-4|.
TGTGCCAGCAGTTTACTTTCCAATGAGCAGTTCTTC
CASSLLSNEQFF
>TRBJ2-1|TRBD2|TRBV18|.
TGTGCCAGCTATGGACTAGCGGGGGACAATGAGCAGTTCTTC
CASYGLAGDNEQFF
>TRBJ2-2|TRBD1|TRBV4-1|.
TGCGCCAGCAGCCCCGGACAGGGTCACACCGGGGAGCTGTTTTTT
CASSPGQGHTGELFF
>TRBJ2-2|TRBD2|TRBV18|once
TGTGCCAGCTCGGAAAGGAGCGGGAGCACCACCGGGGAGCTGTTTTTT
CASSERSGSTTGELFF
>TRBJ1-1|.|TRBV29-1|.
TGCAGCGTTTCAAGCCAGGGGAACACTGAAGCTTTCTTT
CSVSSQGNTEAFF
>TRBJ2-7|.|TRBV2|.
TGTGCCAGCAGTGGGACCCTACGGGATCGGCAGTACTTC
CASSGTLRDRQYF
>TRBJ1-2|TRBD1|TRBV5-1|.
TGCGCCAGCAGCTGGACAGGGGACAACTATGGCTACACCTTC
CASSWTGDNYGYTF
>TRBJ2-3|.|TRBV24-1|.
TGTGCCACCAGCCCCGGAGGCGACTCAGGCACAGATACGCAGTATTTT
CATSPGGDSGTDTQYF
>TRBJ2-5|.|TRBV7-3|.
TGTGCCAGCAGCTTAAACCAGGGGGAGACCCAGTACTTC
CASSLNQGETQYF
>TRBJ2-2|.|TRBV7-9|.
TGTGCCAGCAGCTTCACCACGGACACCGGGGAGCTGTTTTTT
CASSFTTDTGELFF
>TRBJ2-5|TRBD2|TRBV7-3|.
TGTGCCAGCAGCTTTAAAGCGGGGAGACAGACCCAGTACTTC
CASSFKAGRQTQYF
>TRBJ2-3|TRBD2|TRBV9|once
TGTGCCAGCAGCGAGAGAGCGGGGGGGCCGTCAGATACGCAGTATTTT
CASSERAGGPSDTQYF
>TRBJ1-6|.|TRBV15|large
TGTGCCACCAGCAGGTATACAGGGACACCCCTCCACTTT
CATSRYTGTPLHF
>TRBJ1-2|TRBD1|TRBV15|.
TGTGCCACCAGCAGAGTCCTCGGCAGGGGGCTTGACTATGGCTACACCTTC
CATSRVLGRGLDYGYTF
>TRBJ2-1|.|TRBV6-6|.
TGTGCCAGCAGTTACGGTTCGGGAGCCGGCAATGAGCAGTTCTTC
CASSYGSGAGNEQFF
>TRBJ1-1|TRBD1|TRBV19|.
TGTGCCAGTAAACGACAGCAACAGACAGGGTCTGAAGCTTTCTTT
CASKRQQQTGSEAFF
>TRBJ1-5|.|TRBV28|.
TGTGCCAGCAGTTTACCCCCAGGTAGCAATCAGCCCCAGCATTTT
CASSLPPGSNQPQHF
>TRBJ1-6|.|TRBV28|.
TGTGCCAGCATAGGGGCGGGGTCCTATAATTCACCCCTCCACTTT
CASIGAGSYNSPLHF
>TRBJ2-3|.|TRBV5-1|.
TGCGCCAGCAGCCCGGATGGGAGTGCCCGCACAGATACGCAGTATTTT
CASSPDGSARTDTQYF
>TRBJ2-4|TRBD1|TRBV28|.
TGTGCCAGCAGTTCCGGGACAGGGGGTAACATTCAGTACTTC
CASSSGTGGNIQYF
>TRBJ2-7|TRBD2|TRBV28|.
TGTGCCAGCGGGACTAGTTTTTACGAGCAGTACTTC
CASGTSFYEQYF
>TRBJ2-1|.|TRBV27|.
TGTGCCAGCAGAACTAGCCTCGAGCAGTTCTTC
CASRTSLEQFF
>TRBJ1-1|.|TRBV28|.
TGTGCCAGCAGTTTGCCAGGCCGGATTCGGTTCTTT
CASSLPGRIRFF
>TRBJ2-7|.|TRBV7-2|.
TGTGCCAGCAGCCCAGGCGGACTTCGCTCCTACGAGCAGTACTTC
CASSPGGLRSYEQYF
>TRBJ1-1|TRBD1|TRBV19|.
TGTGCCAGTAGCGGATCACAGGGGTTCAGGACTGAAGCTTTCTTT
CASSGSQGFRTEAFF
>TRBJ1-1|.|TRBV19|.
TGTGCCAGTAGTATAGGGGCAACGTCTACGGTCGCTGAAGCTTTCTTT
CASSIGATSTVAEAFF
>TRBJ2-3|TRBD2|TRBV10-3|.
TGTGCCATTTCTGCCGCGACTAGCGGCACAGATACGCAGTATTTT
CAISAATSGTDTQYF
>TRBJ2-1|TRBD2|TRBV7-3|.
TGTGCCAGCAGCCCGGGACTAGCGGGCGGTTGGCAGTTCTTC
CASSPGLAGGWQFF
>TRBJ2-3|.|TRBV7-9|.
TGTGCCAGCAGCCCTCCGGGAATTAGCACAGATACGCAGTATTTT
CASSPPGISTDTQYF
>TRBJ2-1|.|TRBV19|.
TGTGCCGCAGGATACAATGAGCAGTTCTTC
CAAGYNEQFF
>TRBJ2-1|TRBD2|TRBV28|.
TGTGCCAGCAGTTTCCCCCGGGATAGCGGGAGGGTTAATGAGCAGTTCTTC
CASSFPRDSGRVNEQFF
>TRBJ2-7|.|TRBV27|few
TGTGCCAGCAGTTTACAGGCGTCTCGCTCCTACGAGCAGTACTTC
CASSLQASRSYEQYF
>TRBJ1-3|.|TRBV6-5|.
TGTGCCAGCAGTTACTCGACTTATCAGGGCGACACCATATATTTT
CASSYSTYQGDTIYF
>TRBJ2-1|TRBD1|TRBV5-1|.
TGCGCCAGCTATGGGGGGACAGGGGTGTACAATGAGCAGTTCTTC
CASYGGTGVYNEQFF
>TRBJ2-5|.|TRBV7-9|.
TGTGCCAGCAGCTTAGGTGGCTTCGAGACCCAGTACTTC
CASSLGGFETQYF
>TRBJ1-2|.|TRBV7-8|.
TGTGCCAGCAGCCTCCGACAGAGCCCGAACTATGGCTACACCTTC
CASSLRQSPNYGYTF
>TRBJ2-5|TRBD2|TRBV3-1/TRBV3-2|once
TGTGCCAGCAGCCAAGGAGCGGGGAGACAAGAGACCCAGTACTTC
CASSQGAGRQETQYF
>TRBJ2-1|.|TRBV7-3|.
TGTGCCAGCAGCTTAAGTAGGAGCTCCTACAATGAGCAGTTCTTC
CASSLSRSSYNEQFF
>TRBJ2-1|.|TRBV4-1|.
TGCGCCAGCAGCCAAGGGTCGGGACTTACGTACAATGAGCAGTTCTTC
CASSQGSGLTYNEQFF
>TRBJ1-1|TRBD1|TRBV4-1|.
TGCGCCAGCAGCCAGACGGACAGGGGAGGTACTGAAGCTTTCTTT
CASSQTDRGGTEAFF
>TRBJ2-3|TRBD2|TRBV24-1|.
TGTGCCACCGGCGGCCGGGAGGGGACAGATACGCAGTATTTT
CATGGREGTDTQYF
>TRBJ2-1|TRBD2|TRBV14|.
TGTGCCAGCAGCGCCCCGGGACTAGAAGTCGCTGAGCAGTTCTTC
CASSAPGLEVAEQFF
>TRBJ1-1|.|TRBV19|once
TGTGCCAGTAGTGATGGGAGGGGGACTGAAGCTTTCTTT
CASSDGRGTEAFF
>TRBJ1-5|.|TRBV5-1|.
TGCGCCAGCAGCTTGTATCGGCAGGCATCTAATCAGCCCCAGCATTTT
CASSLYRQASNQPQHF
>TRBJ2-5|TRBD2|TRBV6-2/TRBV6-3|.
TGTGCCAGCAGTTTGATGGCGGGAGTAGAGACCCAGTACTTC
CASSLMAGVETQYF
>TRBJ1-1|.|TRBV6-6|few
TGTGCCAGCAGTACGGCGGGGTTGGGAGCTTTCTTT
CASSTAGLGAFF
>TRBJ1-5|.|TRBV6-1|.
TGTGCCAGCAGTGAAAGTCAGGTGTACAATCAGCCCCAGCATTTT
CASSESQVYNQPQHF
>TRBJ2-2|.|TRBV6-2/TRBV6-3|.
TGTGCCAGCAGTTATCGTCCGGGAACCCCCGCGAACACCGGGGAGCTGTTTTTT
CASSYRPGTPANTGELFF
>TRBJ2-5|.|TRBV5-1|.
TGCGCCAGCAGCAACGGAGGGGGGGCGAGGGTGGAGACCCAGTACTTC
CASSNGGGARVETQYF
>TRBJ2-7|TRBD2|TRBV25-1|.
TGTGCCAGCAGTGAAGGTAGCGGGGTGACCTACGAGCAGTACTTC
CASSEGSGVTYEQYF
>TRBJ2-4|.|TRBV4-3|once
TGCGCCAGCAGCCAAGATTTCCTAGCCAAAAACATTCAGTACTTC
CASSQDFLAKNIQYF